This T cell receptor (beta chain) was identified during a study of blood T cell repertoires in COVID-19. Study-wide context: Sample material is recorded as cDNA or gDNA derived from T cells, B-cell-depleted T cells, or PBMCs.

In the authors' workflow: Amplified reference gene primers provided the basis for estimating nucleated cell counts. Profiled with immunoSEQ multiplex PCR; TCRdb holds only in-frame clones, not every one. That table supplies the V and J calls and clone size; D and trimming were determined from the DNA. The sample holds approximately 240,000 clones; roughly three quarters are singletons and the top ten take roughly 4%. Germline CDR1 SEHNR, CDR2 FQNEAQ (reference sequence). V lost 5 bases, J lost 2 bases, and 13 bases lay in between. The CDR3 totals 14 residues. This TCR was sampled from a woman in her thirties or forties with active or convalescent COVID-19. Input material: peripheral blood. The gene calls are TRBV7-9 and TRBJ2-7; D possibly corresponds to TRBD1 (7 bases). The CDR3 protein is CASSGGTATYEQYV. The CDR3 DNA sequence: TGTGCCAGCAGCGGCGGGACAGCGACCTACGAGCAGTACGTC.